The 17 T cell receptor beta chains below come from one sample, sequenced in a study of shared clonotypes between healthy human individuals. Produced via immunoSEQ multiplex PCR; TCRdb's table is partial and in-frame only. The repertoire consists of 1,400,000 or so clones, with around 98.5% occurring once and the leading ten covering 0.36%. Sequences were obtained from naive CD4+ T cells sorted from blood. Subset in this sample: CD45RA+ positively selected. Receptors were obtained from a man aged 30 to 39 in good health.

This chain joins TRBV14 and TRBJ2-1; 10 bases are a match to TRBD2. The CDR3 consists of 20 residues. V was clipped by 0 bases and J by 0 bases; unmatched bases: 11. Germline V gene lookup returns CDR1 SGHDN and CDR2 FVKESK. The CDR3 region is CASSQDPRTSGPSSYNEQFF. CDR3 coding DNA: TGTGCCAGCAGCCAAGATCCTAGGACTAGCGGTCCGAGCTCCTACAATGAGCAGTTCTTC.

This chain connects TRBV6-6 to TRBJ2-2; D not resolved. Trimming removed 6 bases at V and 6 bases at J, with 11 bases between. The CDR3 is 13 residues long. Germline V gene lookup returns CDR1 MNHNY and CDR2 SVGAGI (reference sequence). CDR3 coding DNA: TGTGCCAGCAGCCCCATAGGGTCCGGGGAGCTGTTTTTT. It yields the protein CASSPIGSGELFF.

This chain connects TRBV5-1 to TRBJ1-4, with D uncertain. The CDR3 has 13 amino acids. CDR1 SGHRS and CDR2 YFSETQ come from the germline V gene. V lost 8 bases and J lost 5, with 13 bases in between. Here the CDR3 DNA reads TGCGCCAGTAGTCGCATCCAGAATGAAAAACTGTTTTTT. It yields the protein CASSRIQNEKLFF.

The chain has TRBV10-1 and TRBJ2-7, with D tentatively TRBD1 or TRBD2 (5 bases each). Germline V gene data show CDR1 as WNHNN and CDR2 as SYGVQD (reference sequence). CDR3 size: 14 residues. The V end was cut by 2 bases, the J end by 2 bases, with 10 bases between. CDR3 amino acids: CASSELGETYEQYF. The DNA of the CDR3 is TGCGCCAGCAGTGAGCTGGGGGAGACCTACGAGCAGTACTTC.

The table lists this clone with a count of one. This chain joins TRBV7-3 and TRBJ2-1; 7 bases align to TRBD2. The CDR3 is 14 residues long. The J segment lost 7 bases and the V segment lost 8 bases, leaving 11 bases of the junction unmatched. Germline CDR1 and CDR2: SGHTA and FQGTGA. The CDR3 coding sequence is TGTGCCAGCGGTGGCGGGAGCCCTGGGAATGAGCAGTTCTTC. Translation gives CASGGGSPGNEQFF.

In its sample, this clone was seen once. The chain couples TRBV11-2 to TRBJ1-2, with D possibly matching TRBD1 (6 bases). The CDR3 spans 13 residues. Trimming cost V 6 bases and J 4 bases, with 12 bases left between them. CDR1 is SGHAT and CDR2 is FQNNGV in the germline V gene. CDR3 sequence reads: CASSTQGFYGYTF. The CDR3 bases are TGTGCCAGCAGTACACAGGGCTTCTATGGCTACACCTTC. The full variable domain, its missing parts supplied by reference TRBV11-2 and TRBJ1-2, is EAGVAQSPRYKIIEKRQSVAFWCNPISGHATLYWYQQILGQGPKLLIQFQNNGVVDDSQLPKDRFSAERLKGVDSTLKIQPAKLEDSAVYLCASSTQGFYGYTFGSGTRLTVV.

This rearrangement joins TRBV19 to TRBJ2-7; D gene ambiguous. V shed 5 bases and J shed 3 bases, with 14 bases lying between them. The CDR3 is 14 residues long. Germline loops: CDR1 LNHDA, CDR2 SQIVND (reference sequence). As DNA, the CDR3 is TGTGCCAGTAGTGTTAGCCCCGCAGGCTACGAGCAGTACTTC. The encoded protein is CASSVSPAGYEQYF.

The chain employs TRBV7-6 and TRBJ2-6; TRBD1 agrees at 7 bases. Unmatched junction bases numbered 3, after V lost 1 base and J lost 0 bases. Germline V lookup: CDR1 SGHVS, CDR2 FNYEAQ. This CDR3 is built from 17 residues. CDR3 amino acids: CASSLGQGNSGANVLTF. Written as DNA, the CDR3 is TGTGCCAGCAGCTTAGGACAGGGAAACTCTGGGGCCAACGTCCTGACTTTC.

The rearrangement links TRBV18 to TRBJ1-5, with TRBD1 matching over 9 bases. CDR1 KGHSH and CDR2 LQKENI come from the germline V gene. The CDR3 sequence is 15 residues long. V lost 1 base to trimming and J lost 5 bases; unmatched junction nucleotides: 3. The CDR3 sequence: CASSPRRDRDQPQHF. The CDR3 DNA sequence: TGTGCCAGCTCACCACGAAGGGACAGGGATCAGCCCCAGCATTTT. The variable domain in full, with the rest retrieved from reference TRBV18 and TRBJ1-5, is NAGVMQNPRHLVRRRGQEARLRCSPMKGHSHVYWYRQLPEEGLKFMVYLQKENIIDESGMPKERFSAEFPKEGPSILRIQQVVRGDSAAYFCASSPRRDRDQPQHFGDGTRLSIL.

The rearrangement links TRBV7-9 to TRBJ1-1, with D possibly being TRBD1 (5 bases). The CDR3 length is 13 residues. CDR1 and CDR2 from the germline V gene are SEHNR and FQNEAQ (reference sequence). Trimming stripped 5 bases from V and 6 bases from J, with 13 bases between. For the CDR3, the DNA is TGTGCCAGCAGCCCGGGCAGGGCAGCTGAAGCTTTCTTT. Translation: CASSPGRAAEAFF.

The chain uses TRBV7-2 and TRBJ2-2; 7 positions agree with TRBD2. CDR1 is SGHTA and CDR2 is FQGNSA in the germline V gene. With V trimmed by 3 bases and J by 2 bases, 12 bases remained unmatched. The CDR3 loop spans 18 amino acids. CDR3 sequence reads: CASSLLRWEGNNTGELFF. In DNA, the CDR3 is TGTGCCAGCAGCTTGCTCCGTTGGGAGGGAAACAACACCGGGGAGCTGTTTTTT.

This chain joins TRBV2 and TRBJ2-3; TRBD2 agrees at 11 bases. The V segment lost 6 bases and the J segment 6 bases; nucleotides outside the gene matches: 8. Germline-derived CDR1 and CDR2 are SNHLY and FYNNEI. The CDR3 sequence is 15 residues long. The CDR3 bases are TGTGCCAGCAGGGATACTAGCGGGAGTTTGGATACGCAGTATTTT. This gives the protein CASRDTSGSLDTQYF.

V usage is TRBV27 and J usage is TRBJ2-1; 8 bases line up with TRBD2. CDR3 length: 17 amino acids. From germline, CDR1 is MNHEY and CDR2 SMNVEV (reference sequence). The V gene end was trimmed by 5 bases and the J gene end by 4 bases; junction bases not matched to a gene: 13. This CDR3 is CASSRPGGPSSYNEQFF. CDR3 DNA sequence: TGTGCCAGCAGTCGTCCGGGAGGGCCTTCTTCTTACAATGAGCAGTTCTTC.

The chain has TRBV28 and TRBJ1-2; 8 nucleotides match TRBD1. Germline CDR1 and CDR2: MDHEN and SYDVKM. This CDR3 comprises 14 residues. Unmatched junction bases numbered 9, after V lost 7 bases and J lost 5 bases. The DNA of the CDR3 is TGTGCCAGCATCCTATCCGGGACAGGTTATGGCTACACCTTC. As protein: CASILSGTGYGYTF.

This clone was found once. The gene calls are TRBV7-2 and TRBJ2-7; a possible D gene is TRBD1 (6 bases). Trimming removed 2 bases from V and 3 bases from J, with 14 bases in between. The CDR3 totals 15 residues. The V gene's germline CDR1 is SGHTA and CDR2 FQGNSA. As DNA, the CDR3 is TGTGCCAGCAGCTTAAATGGACAGATAGTCTACGAGCAGTACTTC. Encoded protein: CASSLNGQIVYEQYF. Together with reference TRBV7-2 and TRBJ2-7, the CDR3 gives the full variable domain: GAGVSQSPSNKVTEKGKDVELRCDPISGHTALYWYRQSLGQGLEFLIYFQGNSAPDKSGLPSDRFSAERTGGSVSTLTIQRTQQEDSAVYLCASSLNGQIVYEQYFGPGTRLTVT.

A note on this clone: The same CDR3 is also encoded by other DNA sequences in this sample. This chain uses TRBV4-3 with TRBJ1-1; D is ambiguous. Trimming removed 6 bases at V and 8 bases at J, with 10 bases between. From germline, CDR1 is LGHNA and CDR2 YSLEER. The CDR3 is 11 residues long. The CDR3 loop is CASSRGQEAFF. CDR3 nucleotide sequence: TGCGCCAGCAGTCGAGGGCAGGAAGCTTTCTTT.

The V gene is TRBV6-5, the J gene TRBJ1-4; D unresolved. Germline CDR1 is MNHEY and CDR2 is SVGAGI. CDR3 length: 15 amino acids. The V and J ends lost 0 bases and 0 bases respectively, with 5 bases between them. DNA of the CDR3: TGTGCCAGCAGTTACTCGGAGACAACTAATGAAAAACTGTTTTTT. This sequence encodes CASSYSETTNEKLFF.